The subject of this entry is one TCR beta chain. Its antigen is unidentified. This sample is part of a study of OX40 agonist ivuxolimab in advanced cancers. Study as a whole: Among those enrolled, mean age was about 63 years (range roughly 23 to 85) and 75% to 90% were male. Eligibility rules accepted prior anti-PD-1, anti-PD-L1 or anti-CTLA-4 therapy, and 40% had some.

Study results and caveats: Antigen targets of the expanded peripheral T cells went undetermined. Compared with CD4+, CD8+ T cells on average had more expanded clones.

This CDR3 is 15 amino acids long. The V gene lost 7 bases and the J gene lost 4 bases, with 17 bases spanning the gap. The germline CDR1 and CDR2 sequences are MNHNS and SASEGT. Profiling relied on immunoSEQ multiplex PCR, and the TCRdb table lists in-frame clones only, not all of them. In the table there are more than 80,000 clones, 85% to 95% of which are singletons. The rearrangement links TRBV6-1 to TRBJ1-5, with D perhaps matching TRBD1 (6 bases). The receptor was derived from an adult with an advanced solid tumor such as melanoma, head and neck, liver or kidney cancer. The source material was CD4+ or CD8+ T cells sorted from blood, sampled in a trial of the OX40 agonist ivuxolimab. CDR3 sequence (DNA): TGTGCCAGCAAGTACTACGTGCAGGGGAATCAGCCCCAGCATTTT. Translating gives CASKYYVQGNQPQHF.